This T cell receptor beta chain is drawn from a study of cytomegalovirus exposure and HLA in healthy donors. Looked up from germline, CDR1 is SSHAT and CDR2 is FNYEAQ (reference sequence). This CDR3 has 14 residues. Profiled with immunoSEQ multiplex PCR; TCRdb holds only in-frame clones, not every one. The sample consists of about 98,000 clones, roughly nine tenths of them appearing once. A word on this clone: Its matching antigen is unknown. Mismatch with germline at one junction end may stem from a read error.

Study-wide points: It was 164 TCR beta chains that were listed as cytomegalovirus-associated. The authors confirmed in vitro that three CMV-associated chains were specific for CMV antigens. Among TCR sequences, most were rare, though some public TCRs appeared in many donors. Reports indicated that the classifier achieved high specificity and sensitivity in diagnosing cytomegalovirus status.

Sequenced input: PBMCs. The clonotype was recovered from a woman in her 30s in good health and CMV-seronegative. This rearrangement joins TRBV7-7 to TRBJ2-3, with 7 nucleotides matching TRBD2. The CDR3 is CASSPGRSTDTQYF. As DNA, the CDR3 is TGTGCTAGCAGCCCCGGGAGGTCCACAGATACGCAGTATTTT.